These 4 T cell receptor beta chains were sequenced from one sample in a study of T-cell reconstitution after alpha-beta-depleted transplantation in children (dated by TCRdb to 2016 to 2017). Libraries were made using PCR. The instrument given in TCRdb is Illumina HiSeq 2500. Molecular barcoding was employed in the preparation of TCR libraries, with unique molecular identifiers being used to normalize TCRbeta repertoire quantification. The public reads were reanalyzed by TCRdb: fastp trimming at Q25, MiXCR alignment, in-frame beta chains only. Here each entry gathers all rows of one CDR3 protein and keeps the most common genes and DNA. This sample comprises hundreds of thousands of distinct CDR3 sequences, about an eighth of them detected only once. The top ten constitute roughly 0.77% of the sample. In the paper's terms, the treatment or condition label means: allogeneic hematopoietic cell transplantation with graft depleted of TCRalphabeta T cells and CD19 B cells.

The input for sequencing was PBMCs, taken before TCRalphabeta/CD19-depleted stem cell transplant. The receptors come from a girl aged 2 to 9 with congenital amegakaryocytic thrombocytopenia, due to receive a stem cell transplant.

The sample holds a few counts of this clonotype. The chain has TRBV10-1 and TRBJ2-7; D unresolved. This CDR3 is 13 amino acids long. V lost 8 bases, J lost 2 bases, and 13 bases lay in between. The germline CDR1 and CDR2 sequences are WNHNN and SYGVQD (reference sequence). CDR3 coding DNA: TGCGCCAGCGGCGACACGGGTACCTACGAGCAGTACTTC. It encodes CASGDTGTYEQYF.

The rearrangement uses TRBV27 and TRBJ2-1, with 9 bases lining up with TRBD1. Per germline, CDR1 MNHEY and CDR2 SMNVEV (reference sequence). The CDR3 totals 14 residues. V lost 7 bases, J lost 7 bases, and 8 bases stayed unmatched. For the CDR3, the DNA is TGTGCCAGCATGGGTCCCGGGACAGGGAATGAGCAGTTCTTC. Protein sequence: CASMGPGTGNEQFF.

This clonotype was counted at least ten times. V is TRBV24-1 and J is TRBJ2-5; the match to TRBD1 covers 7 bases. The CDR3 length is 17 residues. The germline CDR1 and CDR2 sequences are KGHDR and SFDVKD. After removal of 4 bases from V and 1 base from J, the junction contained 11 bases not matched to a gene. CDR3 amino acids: CATSDYSRQGLQETQYF. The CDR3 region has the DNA TGTGCCACCAGTGACTACAGTAGACAGGGCCTCCAAGAGACCCAGTACTTC.

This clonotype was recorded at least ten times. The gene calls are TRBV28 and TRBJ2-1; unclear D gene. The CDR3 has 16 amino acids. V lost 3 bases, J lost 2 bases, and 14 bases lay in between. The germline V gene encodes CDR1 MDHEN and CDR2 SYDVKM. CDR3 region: CASSFPRAGTYNEQFF. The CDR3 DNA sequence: TGTGCCAGCAGTTTCCCCCGGGCCGGAACCTACAATGAGCAGTTCTTC. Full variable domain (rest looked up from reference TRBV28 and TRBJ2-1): DVKVTQSSRYLVKRTGEKVFLECVQDMDHENMFWYRQDPGLGLRLIYFSYDVKMKEKGDIPEGYSVSREKKERFSLILESASTNQTSMYLCASSFPRAGTYNEQFFGPGTRLTVL.